These T cell receptor beta chains were read from a single sample in a study of blood T cell repertoires in COVID-19. Profiled with immunoSEQ multiplex PCR; TCRdb holds only in-frame clones, not every one. The sample contains under 30,000 clones, approximately 86% of which appear only once. Source material: peripheral blood. The receptors come from a human donor with acute or convalescent COVID-19. The donor label of this sample is uncertain. CDR3s include the opening cysteine and the closing phenylalanine or tryptophan. The order of the fields is V gene, CDR3 length, D gene, J gene, clone size, CDR3 DNA, CDR3 protein. D genes are given only for firm matches. Expanded clones are given a class, and other clones once, few, many or no size at all.

v_call: TRBV13; cdr3_length: 15; d_call: TRBD2; j_call: TRBJ2-1; clone_size: -; cdr3_nt: TGTGCCAGCAGCATCCGGACTAGCGGGGGGGGTGAGCAGTTCTTC; cdr3_aa: CASSIRTSGGGEQFF
v_call: TRBV5-6; cdr3_length: 19; d_call: TRBD2; j_call: TRBJ2-1; clone_size: -; cdr3_nt: TGTGCCAGCAGCGTGTACAGGGGAATAGCGGGAGGCCCCTACAATGAGCAGTTCTTC; cdr3_aa: CASSVYRGIAGGPYNEQFF
v_call: TRBV4-1; cdr3_length: 18; d_call: TRBD1; j_call: TRBJ1-3; clone_size: -; cdr3_nt: TGCGCCAGCAGCCAAGTAGGGGGACAGGGGGCGGCTGGAAACACCATATATTTT; cdr3_aa: CASSQVGGQGAAGNTIYF
v_call: TRBV7-2; cdr3_length: 15; d_call: -; j_call: TRBJ1-3; clone_size: -; cdr3_nt: TGTGCCAGCAGCCAGTCCCGGGGGGCTGGAAACACCATATATTTT; cdr3_aa: CASSQSRGAGNTIYF
v_call: TRBV19; cdr3_length: 13; d_call: -; j_call: TRBJ1-1; clone_size: -; cdr3_nt: TGTGCCAGTAGTCAATACATGAACACTGAAGCTTTCTTT; cdr3_aa: CASSQYMNTEAFF
v_call: TRBV18; cdr3_length: 12; d_call: -; j_call: TRBJ2-7; clone_size: -; cdr3_nt: TGTGCCAGCTCACCACAGCCGGGGGAGCAGTACTTC; cdr3_aa: CASSPQPGEQYF
v_call: TRBV4-2; cdr3_length: 13; d_call: -; j_call: TRBJ2-3; clone_size: -; cdr3_nt: TGTGCCAGCAGCCAAGACCGGGGAGATACGCAGTATTTT; cdr3_aa: CASSQDRGDTQYF
v_call: TRBV11-1; cdr3_length: 16; d_call: TRBD1; j_call: TRBJ1-3; clone_size: once; cdr3_nt: TGTGCCAGCATCCTTACAGGGGCCTCCTCTGGAAACACCATATATTTT; cdr3_aa: CASILTGASSGNTIYF
v_call: TRBV5-4; cdr3_length: 15; d_call: TRBD1; j_call: TRBJ2-3; clone_size: -; cdr3_nt: TGTGCCAGCAGCTTGCCCAGGGGGCAGACAGATACGCAGTATTTT; cdr3_aa: CASSLPRGQTDTQYF
v_call: TRBV7-2; cdr3_length: 15; d_call: TRBD1; j_call: TRBJ1-1; clone_size: -; cdr3_nt: TGTGCCAGCAGCGCGCGACAGGGGAGGACGTCAGAGGCTTTCTTT; cdr3_aa: CASSARQGRTSEAFF
v_call: TRBV7-6; cdr3_length: 14; d_call: -; j_call: TRBJ1-1; clone_size: -; cdr3_nt: TGTGCCAGCAGCCTAAATCTCCAGAACACTGAAGCTTTCTTT; cdr3_aa: CASSLNLQNTEAFF
v_call: TRBV16; cdr3_length: 16; d_call: -; j_call: TRBJ2-4; clone_size: -; cdr3_nt: TGTGCCAGCAGCCAGATGGTGCGGGACAGCAAAAACATTCAGTACTTC; cdr3_aa: CASSQMVRDSKNIQYF
v_call: TRBV9; cdr3_length: 14; d_call: TRBD2; j_call: TRBJ2-7; clone_size: -; cdr3_nt: TGTGCCAGCAGCACCGGGACTAGTATCTACGAGCAGTACTTC; cdr3_aa: CASSTGTSIYEQYF
v_call: TRBV5-1; cdr3_length: 14; d_call: -; j_call: TRBJ1-1; clone_size: -; cdr3_nt: TGCGCCAGCAGCCCAGGGCTTGCCGGGTCTGAAGCTTTCTTT; cdr3_aa: CASSPGLAGSEAFF
v_call: TRBV2; cdr3_length: 11; d_call: TRBD2; j_call: TRBJ2-7; clone_size: -; cdr3_nt: TGTGCCAGCAGGGGGACTAAGGAGCAGTACTTC; cdr3_aa: CASRGTKEQYF
v_call: TRBV3-1/TRBV3-2; cdr3_length: 14; d_call: -; j_call: TRBJ1-1; clone_size: -; cdr3_nt: TGTGCCAGCAGCCTAAGGGCGGGGAACACTGAAGCTTTCTTT; cdr3_aa: CASSLRAGNTEAFF
v_call: TRBV6-6; cdr3_length: 14; d_call: -; j_call: TRBJ1-6; clone_size: -; cdr3_nt: TGTGCCGCTCGGAGACTTGACTATAATTCACCCCTCCACTTT; cdr3_aa: CAARRLDYNSPLHF
v_call: TRBV9; cdr3_length: 15; d_call: -; j_call: TRBJ1-1; clone_size: -; cdr3_nt: TGTGCCAGCAGCCCTTACTTACAGGGAAGCACTGAAGCTTTCTTT; cdr3_aa: CASSPYLQGSTEAFF
v_call: TRBV5-5; cdr3_length: 15; d_call: TRBD1; j_call: TRBJ2-5; clone_size: -; cdr3_nt: TGTGCCAGCAGCTGGGGGACAGGGACGGCCGAGACCCAGTACTTC; cdr3_aa: CASSWGTGTAETQYF
v_call: TRBV20-1; cdr3_length: 17; d_call: TRBD1; j_call: TRBJ1-5; clone_size: -; cdr3_nt: TGCAGTGCTAGTCAGCCGACAGGGGGCAGGGGCAATCAGCCCCAGCATTTT; cdr3_aa: CSASQPTGGRGNQPQHF
v_call: TRBV7-2; cdr3_length: 16; d_call: -; j_call: TRBJ2-3; clone_size: -; cdr3_nt: TGTGCCAGCAGCCGCCGGGGGACAGTATCTTCAGATACGCAGTATTTT; cdr3_aa: CASSRRGTVSSDTQYF
v_call: TRBV9; cdr3_length: 16; d_call: TRBD2; j_call: TRBJ2-2; clone_size: -; cdr3_nt: TGTGCCAGCAGCGTAGCACCTAGCGGGAACACCGGGGAGCTGTTTTTT; cdr3_aa: CASSVAPSGNTGELFF
v_call: TRBV7-8; cdr3_length: 16; d_call: TRBD2; j_call: TRBJ2-5; clone_size: -; cdr3_nt: TGTGCCAGCAGCTTCCCGGGACTAGCGGGGGGGGAGACCCAGTACTTC; cdr3_aa: CASSFPGLAGGETQYF
v_call: TRBV4-2; cdr3_length: 14; d_call: -; j_call: TRBJ1-1; clone_size: few; cdr3_nt: TGTGCCAGCAGCCACTCGACTGGGGCCACTGAAGCTTTCTTT; cdr3_aa: CASSHSTGATEAFF
v_call: TRBV7-8; cdr3_length: 14; d_call: -; j_call: TRBJ2-2; clone_size: -; cdr3_nt: TGTGCCAGCCGGTTTTTCCAGGACACCGGGGAGCTGTTTTTT; cdr3_aa: CASRFFQDTGELFF
v_call: TRBV7-3; cdr3_length: 15; d_call: TRBD2; j_call: TRBJ2-3; clone_size: -; cdr3_nt: TGTGCCAGCAGCTTACTAGCGGGAGGTACAGATACGCAGTATTTT; cdr3_aa: CASSLLAGGTDTQYF
v_call: TRBV11-2; cdr3_length: 14; d_call: TRBD1; j_call: TRBJ2-5; clone_size: once; cdr3_nt: TGTGCCAGCAGCTTGACAGGGGAGTTAGAGACCCAGTACTTC; cdr3_aa: CASSLTGELETQYF
v_call: TRBV5-1; cdr3_length: 14; d_call: -; j_call: TRBJ2-1; clone_size: -; cdr3_nt: TGCGCCAGCAGCTCGGACAGTCGGTACAATGAGCAGTTCTTC; cdr3_aa: CASSSDSRYNEQFF
v_call: TRBV18; cdr3_length: 16; d_call: TRBD1; j_call: TRBJ1-5; clone_size: -; cdr3_nt: TGTGCCAGCTCACCGACTCGACAGGGCCCTAATCAGCCCCAGCATTTT; cdr3_aa: CASSPTRQGPNQPQHF
v_call: TRBV19; cdr3_length: 13; d_call: TRBD1; j_call: TRBJ1-2; clone_size: -; cdr3_nt: TGTGCTAGTAGTTGGGGACAGGGTCGTGGCTACACCTTC; cdr3_aa: CASSWGQGRGYTF
v_call: TRBV7-2; cdr3_length: 15; d_call: -; j_call: TRBJ1-2; clone_size: once; cdr3_nt: TGTGCCAGCAGCTTGCGGGCCGGAAGCGGCTATGGCTACACCTTC; cdr3_aa: CASSLRAGSGYGYTF
v_call: TRBV6-5; cdr3_length: 15; d_call: TRBD2; j_call: TRBJ2-2; clone_size: -; cdr3_nt: TGTGCCAGCAGTCCCAGCGGGGGAGACACCGGGGAGCTGTTTTTT; cdr3_aa: CASSPSGGDTGELFF
v_call: TRBV5-4; cdr3_length: 14; d_call: -; j_call: TRBJ2-7; clone_size: -; cdr3_nt: TGTGCCAGCAGTCTGCCGGGACAACCGAGCGAGCAGTACTTC; cdr3_aa: CASSLPGQPSEQYF
v_call: TRBV27; cdr3_length: 15; d_call: -; j_call: TRBJ1-1; clone_size: -; cdr3_nt: TGTGCCAGCAGTTTATTATTTGGGCGAAACACTGAAGCTTTCTTT; cdr3_aa: CASSLLFGRNTEAFF
v_call: TRBV4-2; cdr3_length: 15; d_call: -; j_call: TRBJ1-4; clone_size: -; cdr3_nt: TGTGCCAGCAGCCAAGATCCAGGGGCGGACGAAAAACTGTTTTTT; cdr3_aa: CASSQDPGADEKLFF
v_call: TRBV5-1; cdr3_length: 15; d_call: TRBD2; j_call: TRBJ2-1; clone_size: -; cdr3_nt: TGCGCCAGCAGCTTGGGGGAGGGCTCCTACAATGAGCAGTTCTTC; cdr3_aa: CASSLGEGSYNEQFF
v_call: TRBV5-8; cdr3_length: 15; d_call: TRBD1; j_call: TRBJ2-5; clone_size: once; cdr3_nt: TGTGCCAGCAGCTGGGGACAGGCCCTGAAAGAGACCCAGTACTTC; cdr3_aa: CASSWGQALKETQYF
v_call: TRBV27; cdr3_length: 13; d_call: TRBD1; j_call: TRBJ2-7; clone_size: -; cdr3_nt: TGTGCCAGCAGCCCGGACAGGGCTGGCGAGCAGTACTTC; cdr3_aa: CASSPDRAGEQYF
v_call: TRBV19; cdr3_length: 14; d_call: TRBD1; j_call: TRBJ2-7; clone_size: once; cdr3_nt: TGTGCCAGTAGTCGGCAGGGGGAATCCTACGAGCAGTACTTC; cdr3_aa: CASSRQGESYEQYF
v_call: TRBV9; cdr3_length: 15; d_call: TRBD1; j_call: TRBJ2-5; clone_size: -; cdr3_nt: TGTGCCAGCAGCGCTCAGACAGGGGGACAAGAGACCCAGTACTTC; cdr3_aa: CASSAQTGGQETQYF
v_call: TRBV2; cdr3_length: 12; d_call: -; j_call: TRBJ2-7; clone_size: few; cdr3_nt: TGTGCCAGCAGTGATAGAGGGTACGAGCAGTACTTC; cdr3_aa: CASSDRGYEQYF